Listed below are T cell receptor beta chains from one sample, sequenced in a study of CD8+ T cells in alopecia areata. Assay: immunoSEQ multiplex PCR; the TCRdb copy retains only in-frame clones and omits some. The data show about 140,000 clones, with 55% to 65% seen just once and 4.5% to 5% held by the top ten. Material for sequencing was CD4+ T cells sorted from blood. The origin of the receptors is a human donor in good health. Both conserved end residues are part of each CDR3. The D gene is left open where the match is weak. The size entry is marked missing in some rows and otherwise reads once, few, many or a size class.

D gene,CDR3 length,clone size,J gene,V gene,CDR3 DNA,CDR3 protein
NA,11,NA,TRBJ2-2,TRBV20-1,TGCAGTGCCCTGAACACCGGGGAGCTGTTTTTT,CSALNTGELFF
TRBD1,13,few,TRBJ2-7,TRBV29-1,TGCAGCGTTGATGCAGGGGGCATGGGGGAGCAGTACTTC,CSVDAGGMGEQYF
NA,13,few,TRBJ2-3,TRBV9,TGTGCCAGCAGCGGCGTCTTAACAGATACGCAGTATTTT,CASSGVLTDTQYF
NA,13,NA,TRBJ2-1,TRBV29-1,TGCAGCGCCCCTGTGGGAGCCTACAATGAGCAGTTCTTC,CSAPVGAYNEQFF
NA,15,NA,TRBJ2-7,TRBV30,TGTGCCTGGCGGCCCCGGGACCTCCTCGGGTACGAGCAGTACTTC,CAWRPRDLLGYEQYF
NA,13,few,TRBJ2-3,TRBV2,TGTGCCAGCAGTGCCCAGCTAACAGATACGCAGTATTTT,CASSAQLTDTQYF
NA,14,few,TRBJ2-2,TRBV5-6,TGTGCCAGCAGCGGCGGCCCGAACACCGGGGAGCTGTTTTTT,CASSGGPNTGELFF
NA,12,NA,TRBJ2-7,TRBV29-1,TGCAGCGTTGTAATGTCGACCTACGAGCAGTACTTC,CSVVMSTYEQYF
NA,15,NA,TRBJ2-3,TRBV6-5,TGTGCCAGCACACGGGGTTCAGGGTCGCAAGATACGCAGTATTTT,CASTRGSGSQDTQYF
NA,15,NA,TRBJ2-2,TRBV6-5,TGTGCCAGCAGTTACCTTAGATCCGGGACCGGGGAGCTGTTTTTT,CASSYLRSGTGELFF
NA,16,NA,TRBJ2-3,TRBV7-9,TGTGCCAGCAGCTGGGACGGAGCGGCCAGCACAGATACGCAGTATTTT,CASSWDGAASTDTQYF
NA,11,NA,TRBJ2-5,TRBV20-1,TGCAGTACTACCGGGGGGCGGTCCCAGTACTTC,CSTTGGRSQYF
TRBD2,19,NA,TRBJ2-7,TRBV5-6,TGTGCCAGCAGCTTGAGACCTCCGGGGGCGAGCGGGAGGGTCTACGAGCAGTACTTC,CASSLRPPGASGRVYEQYF
NA,11,NA,TRBJ2-5,TRBV20-1,TGCAGTGCCGCCCTGAAAGAGACCCAGTACTTC,CSAALKETQYF
NA,13,NA,TRBJ1-2,TRBV18,TGTGCCAGCTCACCCGACTCGATTTATGGCTACACCTTC,CASSPDSIYGYTF
NA,14,few,TRBJ2-2,TRBV5-1,TGCGCCAGCAGCATCGGGATAAACACCGGGGAGCTGTTTTTT,CASSIGINTGELFF
NA,11,NA,TRBJ1-1,TRBV29-1,TGCAGCGTTGAAGATGTGTCCGAAGCTTTCTTT,CSVEDVSEAFF
NA,13,few,TRBJ1-3,TRBV27,TGTGCCAGCAGTACCGACCCTGGAAACACCATATATTTT,CASSTDPGNTIYF
NA,12,few,TRBJ1-1,TRBV25-1,TGTGCCAGCAGAGGGACCAATAGGGGAGCTTTCTTT,CASRGTNRGAFF
NA,13,NA,TRBJ1-1,TRBV18,TGTGCCAGCTCACAGCAGGGTGGAACTGAAGCTTTCTTT,CASSQQGGTEAFF
TRBD1,16,NA,TRBJ2-6,TRBV7-3,TGTGCCAGCGGGGGACAGATTCACTCTGGGGCCAACGTCCTGACTTTC,CASGGQIHSGANVLTF
TRBD1,17,NA,TRBJ2-2,TRBV28,TGTGCCAGCAGTTTATGGCGGACAGGGGCCAACACCGGGGAGCTGTTTTTT,CASSLWRTGANTGELFF
NA,16,NA,TRBJ1-1,TRBV7-9,TGTGCCAGCAGCTTCGGTAGGACCCTAATGAACACTGAAGCTTTCTTT,CASSFGRTLMNTEAFF
TRBD2,15,NA,TRBJ2-1,TRBV25-1,TGTGCCAGCAGTGACCCCAACCCGGGACTAACGAGTCCGTTCTTC,CASSDPNPGLTSPFF
TRBD1,15,many,TRBJ1-2,TRBV6-5,TGTGCCAGCAGTCTCGACAGGGTAGCTAACTATGGCTACACCTTC,CASSLDRVANYGYTF
TRBD1,13,NA,TRBJ2-3,TRBV19,TGTGCCAGTAAGACAGGGCGCACAGATACGCAGTATTTT,CASKTGRTDTQYF
NA,14,NA,TRBJ2-7,TRBV6-5,TGTGCCAGCAGTTACTCCCCAGGCACCTACGAGCAGTACTTC,CASSYSPGTYEQYF
TRBD2,14,NA,TRBJ2-3,TRBV2,TGTGCCAGTAGTAGCGGGAGAAAGTCGGATACGCAGTATTTT,CASSSGRKSDTQYF
TRBD1,13,NA,TRBJ1-5,TRBV30,TGTGCCTGGAGTAAGAGGGACAGTCAGCCCCAGCATTTT,CAWSKRDSQPQHF
TRBD2,17,NA,TRBJ2-2,TRBV5-1,TGCGCCAGCAGCTGGTCTAGCGGGAGTCCGAACACCGGGGAGCTGTTTTTT,CASSWSSGSPNTGELFF
NA,16,NA,TRBJ2-7,TRBV4-2,TGTGCCAGCAGCCCGGGGACGGGGGCGTCCTCCTACGAGCAGTACTTC,CASSPGTGASSYEQYF
NA,14,NA,TRBJ2-5,TRBV4-2,TGTGCCAGCAGCCAAGGGTCCACTCAAGAGACCCAGTACTTC,CASSQGSTQETQYF
NA,15,few,TRBJ1-5,TRBV15,TGTGCCACCAGCCCAACGGGAAATAGCAATCAGCCCCAGCATTTT,CATSPTGNSNQPQHF
NA,11,few,TRBJ1-2,TRBV29-1,TGCAGCGGAGGGGGTTTCTATGGCTACACCTTC,CSGGGFYGYTF
TRBD2,16,NA,TRBJ2-3,TRBV7-9,TGTGCCAGCAGCCTGACTAGCGGGAGAAGCACAGATACGCAGTATTTT,CASSLTSGRSTDTQYF
TRBD1,12,NA,TRBJ2-7,TRBV10-3,TGTGCCATCGGAGGACAGGGCTACGAGCAGTACTTC,CAIGGQGYEQYF
NA,15,NA,TRBJ2-7,TRBV25-1,TGTGCCAGCAGTGAACAGGGAAGGAGGGAATACGAGCAGTACTTC,CASSEQGRREYEQYF
NA,15,NA,TRBJ2-7,TRBV4-1,TGCGCCAGCAGCCACCTCTTCCGGGACAACTACGAGCAGTACTTC,CASSHLFRDNYEQYF
NA,14,NA,TRBJ2-4,TRBV2,TGTGCCAGCTGCCGGGACCGGCAAAAAAACATTCAGTACTTC,CASCRDRQKNIQYF